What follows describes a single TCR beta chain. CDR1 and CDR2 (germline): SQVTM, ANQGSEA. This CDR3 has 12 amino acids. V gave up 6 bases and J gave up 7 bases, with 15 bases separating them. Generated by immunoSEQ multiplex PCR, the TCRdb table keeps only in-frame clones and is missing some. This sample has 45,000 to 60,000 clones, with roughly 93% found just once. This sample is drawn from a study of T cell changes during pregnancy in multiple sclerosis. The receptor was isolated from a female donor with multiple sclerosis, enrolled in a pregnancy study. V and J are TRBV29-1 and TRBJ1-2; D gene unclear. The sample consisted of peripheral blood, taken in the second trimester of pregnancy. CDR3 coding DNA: TGCAGCGTGGCGGAGTCGGTGGGTGGCTACACCTTC. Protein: CSVAESVGGYTF.